The 17 T cell receptor beta chains reported below all come from one sample, sequenced in a study of blood T cells in healthy people across ages (dated by TCRdb to 2015 to 2017). The library came from 5' RACE. The second PCR ran for roughly 7 to 12 cycles and used a J-beta primer mix along with a sample-barcoded 5' primer. Using fastp at Q25 and MiXCR, TCRdb reprocessed the public reads and kept productive beta chains. Each CDR3 protein appears once, grouped with its most common genes and DNA. A total of around 1,800,000 distinct CDR3 sequences appear in this sample, approximately 39% of them only once. The ten most abundant clones make up 20% to 25% of the sample. The sequenced sample was blood. These TCRs come from a human donor in good health.

Only a few counts were recorded for this clonotype. The chain combines TRBV2 with TRBJ2-7, with 7 bases identical to TRBD2. The CDR3 contains 13 residues. The V segment lost 7 bases and the J segment 0 bases; nucleotides outside the gene matches: 3. CDR1 SNHLY and CDR2 FYNNEI come from the germline V gene. The chain's CDR3 is CASNGGSSYEQYF. The CDR3 DNA sequence: TGTGCCAGCAACGGGGGGAGCTCCTACGAGCAGTACTTC.

This clonotype was counted a few times. The chain is built from TRBV2 and TRBJ2-1; TRBD1 aligns across 8 bases. This CDR3 region has 15 residues. Trimming at V came to 8 bases and at J to 5 bases, leaving 11 bases not matched to a gene. Germline V lookup: CDR1 SNHLY, CDR2 FYNNEI. As DNA, the CDR3 is TGTGCCAGCTCCCCGGACAGGGCCGGGGACAATGAGCAGTTCTTC. Translation gives CASSPDRAGDNEQFF.

The chain uses TRBV12-5 and TRBJ1-1; D remains ambiguous. The CDR3 extends over 13 amino acids. Germline V gives CDR1 LGHNT, CDR2 FRNRAP. Trimming left V 6 bases short and J 4 bases short, with 12 bases between. CDR3 sequence: CASGPDWSTEAFF. The DNA of the CDR3 is TGTGCTAGTGGCCCGGACTGGTCCACTGAAGCTTTCTTT.

This clonotype was counted a few times. The J gene is TRBJ2-7, the V gene TRBV7-9; tentatively, D is TRBD1 or TRBD2 (5 bases each). Germline lookup yields CDR1 SEHNR and CDR2 FQNEAQ (reference sequence). Trimming removed 5 bases from V and 4 bases from J, with 15 bases in between. The CDR3 has 14 residues. The CDR3 coding sequence is TGTGCCAGCAGCCCCCGTGGGGGAGAGTACGAGCAGTACTTC. Translation gives CASSPRGGEYEQYF.

This clonotype occurred a few times. This rearrangement joins TRBV9 to TRBJ2-1; D not resolved. V gave up 1 base and J gave up 8 bases, with 10 bases separating them. Germline CDR1 is SGDLS and CDR2 is YYNGEE. CDR3 size: 13 residues. The CDR3 sequence is CASSVRVNDEQFF. CDR3 nucleotide sequence: TGTGCCAGCAGCGTACGAGTAAACGATGAGCAGTTCTTC.

The genes are TRBV6-6 and TRBJ1-2, with 8 bases identical to TRBD1. After removal of 2 bases from V and 8 bases from J, the junction contained 7 bases not matched to a gene. CDR1 is MNHNY and CDR2 is SVGAGI in the germline V gene (reference sequence). The CDR3 consists of 14 residues. The CDR3 protein is CASSYPDRGDGYTF. The CDR3 bases are TGTGCCAGCAGTTACCCCGACAGGGGAGACGGCTACACCTTC.

In this sample, this clonotype turned up a few times. The J gene is TRBJ2-7, the V gene TRBV3-1; 8 bases fit TRBD1. The germline gives CDR1 LGHDT, CDR2 YNNKEL (reference sequence). The CDR3 has 15 amino acids. V gave up 0 bases and J gave up 2 bases; unmatched junction bases: 3. The CDR3 reads CASSQEWDRTYEQYF. CDR3 coding DNA: TGTGCCAGCAGCCAAGAATGGGACAGGACCTACGAGCAGTACTTC.

The chain combines TRBV3-1 with TRBJ2-7; D tentatively fits TRBD1 or TRBD2 (5 bases each). This CDR3 comprises 13 residues. The V and J ends lost 2 bases and 4 bases respectively, with 9 bases between them. Germline V CDR1 and CDR2: LGHDT, YNNKEL (reference sequence). CDR3 residues: CASSQLWGYEQYF. The CDR3 nucleotides are TGTGCCAGCAGCCAACTATGGGGGTACGAGCAGTACTTC.

The V and J genes are TRBV7-2 and TRBJ2-1, with no clear D. With 1 base removed from V and 8 bases from J, the gap between germline ends came to 6 bases. The CDR3 has 12 residues. Per germline, CDR1 SGHTA and CDR2 FQGNSA. The CDR3 region has the DNA TGTGCCAGCAGCTTAGAGTCTTATGAGCAGTTCTTC. Its translation: CASSLESYEQFF.

This clonotype was found once. The J gene is TRBJ2-4, the V gene TRBV7-9, with 9 bases lining up with TRBD1. Trimming at V came to 5 bases and at J to 0 bases, leaving 5 bases not matched to a gene. The CDR3 is 16 amino acids. Germline V CDR1 and CDR2: SEHNR, FQNEAQ (reference sequence). The CDR3, as DNA: TGTGCCAGCAGCATTTGGACAGGGGTAGCCAAAAACATTCAGTACTTC. As protein: CASSIWTGVAKNIQYF.

This chain uses TRBV25-1 with TRBJ2-2; TRBD1 might be the D (6 bases). The germline gives CDR1 MGHDK, CDR2 SYGVNS. The CDR3 is made up of 16 amino acids. V gave up 4 bases and J gave up 0 bases, with 12 bases separating them. The DNA for the CDR3 is TGTGCCAGCAGTGGGGGGCACAACGCGAACACCGGGGAGCTGTTTTTT. It encodes CASSGGHNANTGELFF.

This clonotype was seen a handful of times. V and J are TRBV7-2 and TRBJ2-7; either TRBD1 or TRBD2 may supply D (5 bases each). This CDR3 region has 14 residues. Germline CDR1 is SGHTA and CDR2 is FQGNSA. Trimming stripped 0 bases from V and 5 bases from J, with 11 bases between. In DNA form, the CDR3 reads TGTGCCAGCAGCTTAGCAGGGACCTTGGACGAGCAGTACTTC. It translates to CASSLAGTLDEQYF.

A few counts support this clonotype. V usage is TRBV29-1 and J usage is TRBJ1-4; D unresolved. This CDR3 comprises 14 residues. Trimming removed 2 bases at V and 5 bases at J, with 12 bases between. Germline V gives CDR1 SQVTM, CDR2 ANQGSEA. The DNA for the CDR3 is TGCAGCGTTGAATTAGTTGGAAAGAATGAAAAACTGTTTTTT. Residues: CSVELVGKNEKLFF. Complete variable domain (other parts from reference TRBV29-1 and TRBJ1-4): SAVISQKPSRDICQRGTSLTIQCQVDSQVTMMFWYRQQPGQSLTLIATANQGSEATYESGFVIDKFPISRPNLTFSTLTVSNMSPEDSSIYLCSVELVGKNEKLFFGSGTQLSVL.

This clonotype was detected only a few times. The V call is TRBV6-2 or TRBV6-3, the J call TRBJ2-3; possibly TRBD1 or TRBD2 for D (5 bases each). V was shortened by 0 bases and J by 10 bases, with 17 bases between the two germline ends. This CDR3 contains 15 residues. Germline V gene data show CDR1 as MNHEY and CDR2 as SVGEGT. CDR3 loop: CASSYSAGTPLAQYF. The CDR3 coding sequence is TGTGCCAGCAGTTACTCGGCCGGGACCCCCTTGGCGCAGTATTTT.

This CDR3 is CASSPSDVCGGEQFF. The DNA for the CDR3 is TGCGCCAGCTCGCCCTCGGACGTTTGTGGAGGTGAGCAGTTCTTC. The rearrangement links TRBV5-1 to TRBJ2-1, with a tentative D call TRBD2 (5 bases). The CDR3 spans 15 residues. Between the trimmed V and J ends, which lost 7 bases and 9 bases, there was a span of 23 bases. The V gene's germline CDR1 is SGHRS and CDR2 YFSETQ. Full variable domain (remainder filled in from reference TRBV5-1 and TRBJ2-1): KAGVTQTPRYLIKTRGQQVTLSCSPISGHRSVSWYQQTPGQGLQFLFEYFSETQRNKGNFPGRFSGRQFSNSRSEMNVSTLELGDSALYLCASSPSDVCGGEQFFGPGTRLTVL.

This clonotype was seen at least ten times. The chain links TRBV6-6 to TRBJ1-5, with no clear D. V dropped 7 bases and J dropped 0 bases, with 10 bases sitting between them. Germline CDR1 MNHNY, CDR2 SVGAGI (reference sequence). CDR3 length: 14 amino acids. The DNA of the CDR3 is TGTGCCAGCACCCCTGGGTCTAGCAATCAGCCCCAGCATTTT. Amino acids: CASTPGSSNQPQHF.

This clonotype has just one count. The chain has TRBV7-2 and TRBJ2-7, with 8 nucleotides matching TRBD1. The trim removed 3 bases at V and 0 bases at J, leaving 4 bases unmatched. Per germline, CDR1 SGHTA and CDR2 FQGNSA. The CDR3 length is 15 residues. The CDR3 spells CASSFQGATSYEQYF. The CDR3 coding sequence is TGTGCCAGCAGCTTTCAGGGGGCCACCTCCTACGAGCAGTACTTC.